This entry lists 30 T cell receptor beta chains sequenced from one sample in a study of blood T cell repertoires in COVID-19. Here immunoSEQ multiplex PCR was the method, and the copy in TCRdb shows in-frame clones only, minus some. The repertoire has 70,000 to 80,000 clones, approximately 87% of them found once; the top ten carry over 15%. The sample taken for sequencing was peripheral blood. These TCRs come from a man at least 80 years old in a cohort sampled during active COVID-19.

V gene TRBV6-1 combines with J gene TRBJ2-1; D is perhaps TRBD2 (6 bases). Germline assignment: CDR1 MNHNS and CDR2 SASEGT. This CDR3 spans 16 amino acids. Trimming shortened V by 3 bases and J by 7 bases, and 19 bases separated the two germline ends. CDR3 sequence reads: CASSDPGTPGGNEQFF. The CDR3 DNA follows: TGTGCCAGCAGTGATCCCGGCACCCCTGGAGGGAATGAGCAGTTCTTC.

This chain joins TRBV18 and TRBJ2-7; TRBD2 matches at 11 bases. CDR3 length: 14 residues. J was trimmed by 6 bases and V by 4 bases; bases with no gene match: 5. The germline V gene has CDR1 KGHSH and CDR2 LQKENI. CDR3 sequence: CASSLSGGALEQYF. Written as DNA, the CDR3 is TGTGCCAGCTCACTTAGCGGGGGGGCCCTCGAGCAGTACTTC.

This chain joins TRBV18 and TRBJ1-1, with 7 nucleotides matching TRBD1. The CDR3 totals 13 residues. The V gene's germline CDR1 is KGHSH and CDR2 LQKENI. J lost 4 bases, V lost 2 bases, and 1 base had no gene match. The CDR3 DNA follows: TGTGCCAGCTCACCAGACAGGGTCACTGAAGCTTTCTTT. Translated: CASSPDRVTEAFF.

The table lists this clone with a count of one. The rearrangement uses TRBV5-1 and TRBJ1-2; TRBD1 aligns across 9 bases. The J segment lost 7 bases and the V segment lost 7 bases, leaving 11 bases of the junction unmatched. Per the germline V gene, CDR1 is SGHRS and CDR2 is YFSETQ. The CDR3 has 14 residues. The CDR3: CASSGMGQGGGYTF. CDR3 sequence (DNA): TGCGCCAGCTCAGGAATGGGACAGGGTGGTGGCTACACCTTC.

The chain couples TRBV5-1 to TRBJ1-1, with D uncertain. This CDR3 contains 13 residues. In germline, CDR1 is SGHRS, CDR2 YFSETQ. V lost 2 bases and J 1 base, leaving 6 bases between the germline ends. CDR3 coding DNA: TGCGCCAGCAGCTTAGAGCCGAACACTGAAGCTTTCTTT. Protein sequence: CASSLEPNTEAFF.

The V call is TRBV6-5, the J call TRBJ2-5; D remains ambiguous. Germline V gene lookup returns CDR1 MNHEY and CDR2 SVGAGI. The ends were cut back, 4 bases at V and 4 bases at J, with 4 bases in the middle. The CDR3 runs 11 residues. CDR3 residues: CASSSGETQYF. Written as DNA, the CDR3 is TGTGCCAGCAGTTCGGGAGAGACCCAGTACTTC.

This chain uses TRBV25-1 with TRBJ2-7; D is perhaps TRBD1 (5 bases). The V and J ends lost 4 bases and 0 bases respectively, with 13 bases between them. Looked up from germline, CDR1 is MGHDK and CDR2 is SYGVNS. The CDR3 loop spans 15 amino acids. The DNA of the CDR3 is TGTGCCAGCAGTGCGACAGTTTCAAGCTCCTACGAGCAGTACTTC. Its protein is CASSATVSSSYEQYF.

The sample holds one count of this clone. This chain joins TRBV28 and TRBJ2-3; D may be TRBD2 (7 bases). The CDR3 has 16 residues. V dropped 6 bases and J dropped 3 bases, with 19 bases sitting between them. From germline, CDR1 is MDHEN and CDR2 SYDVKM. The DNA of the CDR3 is TGTGCCAGCAGCTCGACTAGGGGGGGAAGTACAGATACGCAGTATTTT. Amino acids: CASSSTRGGSTDTQYF.

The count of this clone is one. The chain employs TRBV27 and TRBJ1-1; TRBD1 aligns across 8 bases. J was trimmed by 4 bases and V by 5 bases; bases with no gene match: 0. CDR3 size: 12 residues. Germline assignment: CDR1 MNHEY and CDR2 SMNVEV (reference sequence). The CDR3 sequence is CASSTGGTEAFF. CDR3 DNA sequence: TGTGCCAGCAGTACAGGGGGCACTGAAGCTTTCTTT.

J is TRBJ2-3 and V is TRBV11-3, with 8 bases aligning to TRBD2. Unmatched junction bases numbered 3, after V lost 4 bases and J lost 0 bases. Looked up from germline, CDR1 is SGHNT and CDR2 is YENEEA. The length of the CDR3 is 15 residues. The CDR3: CASSSGLASTDTQYF. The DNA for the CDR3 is TGTGCCAGCAGCTCTGGACTAGCAAGCACAGATACGCAGTATTTT.

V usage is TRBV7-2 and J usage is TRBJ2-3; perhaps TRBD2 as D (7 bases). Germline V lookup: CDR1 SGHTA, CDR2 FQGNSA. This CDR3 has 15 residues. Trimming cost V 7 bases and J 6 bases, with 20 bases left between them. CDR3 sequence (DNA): TGTGCCAGCACCCTTAGTGGGGGGGCCGGTGATACGCAGTATTTT. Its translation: CASTLSGGAGDTQYF.

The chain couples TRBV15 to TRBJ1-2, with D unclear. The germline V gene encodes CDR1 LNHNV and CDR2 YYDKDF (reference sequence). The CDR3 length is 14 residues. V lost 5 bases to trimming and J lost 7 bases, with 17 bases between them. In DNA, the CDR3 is TGTGCCACCAGCTTTCAACCTCCGGAGTCTGGCTACACCTTC. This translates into CATSFQPPESGYTF. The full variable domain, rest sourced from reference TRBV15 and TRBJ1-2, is DAMVIQNPRYQVTQFGKPVTLSCSQTLNHNVMYWYQQKSSQAPKLLFHYYDKDFNNEADTPDNFQSRRPNTSFCFLDIRSPGLGDTAMYLCATSFQPPESGYTFGSGTRLTVV.

The CDR3 loop is CASSFPTGGRDGELFF. In DNA, the CDR3 is TGTGCCAGCAGCTTCCCGACCGGAGGGAGAGACGGGGAGCTGTTTTTT. The V and J genes are TRBV7-9 and TRBJ2-2; maybe TRBD2 (6 bases). With 3 bases removed from V and 7 bases from J, the gap between germline ends came to 18 bases. Germline V gene data show CDR1 as SEHNR and CDR2 as FQNEAQ (reference sequence). The CDR3 length is 16 residues.

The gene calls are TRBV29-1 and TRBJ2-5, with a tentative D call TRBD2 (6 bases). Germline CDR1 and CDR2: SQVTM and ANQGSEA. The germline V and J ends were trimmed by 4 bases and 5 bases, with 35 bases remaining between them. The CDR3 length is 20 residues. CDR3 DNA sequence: TGCAGCGTTGCGGGGGATGTAGCACTACCATCGGTCGCCTTGGGGGAGACCCAGTACTTC. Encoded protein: CSVAGDVALPSVALGETQYF.

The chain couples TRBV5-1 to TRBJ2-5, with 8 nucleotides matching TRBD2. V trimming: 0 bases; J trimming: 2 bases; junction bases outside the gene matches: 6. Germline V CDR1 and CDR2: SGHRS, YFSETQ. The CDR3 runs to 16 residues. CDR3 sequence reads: CASSLAKLAGQETQYF. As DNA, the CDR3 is TGCGCCAGCAGCTTGGCCAAGTTAGCGGGGCAAGAGACCCAGTACTTC.

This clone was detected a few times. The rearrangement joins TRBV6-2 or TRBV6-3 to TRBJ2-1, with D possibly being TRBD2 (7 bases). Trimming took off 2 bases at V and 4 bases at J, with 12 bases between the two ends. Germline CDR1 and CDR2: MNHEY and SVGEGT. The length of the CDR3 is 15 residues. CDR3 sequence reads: CASSYGGGTYNEQFF. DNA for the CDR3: TGTGCCAGCAGTTACGGCGGGGGCACTTACAATGAGCAGTTCTTC.

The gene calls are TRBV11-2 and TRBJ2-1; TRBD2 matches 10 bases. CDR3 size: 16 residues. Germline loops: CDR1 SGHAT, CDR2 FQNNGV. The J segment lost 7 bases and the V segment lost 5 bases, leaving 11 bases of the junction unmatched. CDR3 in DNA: TGTGCCAGCAGCGTCCAACTAGCGGGGTTAAGTAATGAGCAGTTCTTC. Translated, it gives CASSVQLAGLSNEQFF.

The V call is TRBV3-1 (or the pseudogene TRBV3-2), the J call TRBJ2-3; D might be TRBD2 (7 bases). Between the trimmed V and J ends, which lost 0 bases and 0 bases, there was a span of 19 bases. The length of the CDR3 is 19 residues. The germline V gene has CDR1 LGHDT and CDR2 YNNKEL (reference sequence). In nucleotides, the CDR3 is TGTGCCAGCAGCCAAGAGGACAGCGGGGTTGTGTGGAGCACAGATACGCAGTATTTT. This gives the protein CASSQEDSGVVWSTDTQYF.

CDR3 nucleotide sequence: TGTGCCAGCAGCGACAAGAAGCGGGGCGGCACAGATACGCAGTATTTT. The encoded protein is CASSDKKRGGTDTQYF. The J gene is TRBJ2-3, the V gene TRBV5-4; TRBD2 matches 7 bases. Germline values: CDR1 SGHNT, CDR2 YYREEE (reference sequence). The CDR3 contains 16 residues. J lost 1 base, V lost 4 bases, and 9 bases had no gene match. The full variable domain, completed using reference TRBV5-4 and TRBJ2-3, is ETGVTQSPTHLIKTRGQQVTLRCSSQSGHNTVSWYQQALGQGPQFIFQYYREEENGRGNFPPRFSGLQFPNYSSELNVNALELDDSALYLCASSDKKRGGTDTQYFGPGTRLTVL.

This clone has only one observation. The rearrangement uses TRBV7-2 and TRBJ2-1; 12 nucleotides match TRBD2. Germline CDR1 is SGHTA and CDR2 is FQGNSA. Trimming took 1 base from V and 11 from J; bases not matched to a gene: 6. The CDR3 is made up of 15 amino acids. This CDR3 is CASSLEASGGAKQFF. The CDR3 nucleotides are TGTGCCAGCAGCTTAGAGGCTAGCGGGGGGGCCAAGCAGTTCTTC.

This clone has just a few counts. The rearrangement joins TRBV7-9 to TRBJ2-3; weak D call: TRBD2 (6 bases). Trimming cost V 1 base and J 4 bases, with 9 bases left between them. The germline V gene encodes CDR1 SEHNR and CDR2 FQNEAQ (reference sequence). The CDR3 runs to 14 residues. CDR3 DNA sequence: TGTGCCAGCAGCTTAGTGGGGGAGGCAGATACGCAGTATTTT. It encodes CASSLVGEADTQYF.

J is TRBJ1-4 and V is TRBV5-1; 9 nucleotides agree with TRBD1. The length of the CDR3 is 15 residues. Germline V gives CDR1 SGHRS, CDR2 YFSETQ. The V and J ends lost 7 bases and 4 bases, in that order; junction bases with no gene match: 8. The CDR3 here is CASLRDRADNEKLFF. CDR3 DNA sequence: TGCGCCAGCCTCAGGGACAGGGCCGATAATGAAAAACTGTTTTTT.

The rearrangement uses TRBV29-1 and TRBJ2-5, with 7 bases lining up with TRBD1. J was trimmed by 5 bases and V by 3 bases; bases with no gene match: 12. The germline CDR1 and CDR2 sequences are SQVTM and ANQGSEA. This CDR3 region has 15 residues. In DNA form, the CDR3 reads TGCAGCGTTGAGGACCGGACAGGAAGGAGGGAGACCCAGTACTTC. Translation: CSVEDRTGRRETQYF.

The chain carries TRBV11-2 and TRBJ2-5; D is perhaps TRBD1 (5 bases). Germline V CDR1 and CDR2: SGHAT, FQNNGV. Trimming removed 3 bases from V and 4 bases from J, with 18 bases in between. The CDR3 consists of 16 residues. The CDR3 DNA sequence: TGTGCCAGCAGCTTTTCGGCTGGGTCAGGGCGAGAGACCCAGTACTTC. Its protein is CASSFSAGSGRETQYF.

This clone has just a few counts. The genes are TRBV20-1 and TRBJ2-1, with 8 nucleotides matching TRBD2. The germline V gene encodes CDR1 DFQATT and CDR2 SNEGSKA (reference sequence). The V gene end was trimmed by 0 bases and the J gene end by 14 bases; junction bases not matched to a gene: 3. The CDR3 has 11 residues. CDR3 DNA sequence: TGCAGTGCTAGAGATGGACTAGCAGAGTTCTTC. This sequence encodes CSARDGLAEFF.

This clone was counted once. The CDR3 spells CASSQDLRLTIRYEQYV. CDR3 DNA: TGTGCCAGCAGCCAAGATTTAAGGCTAACTATACGGTACGAGCAGTACGTC. The chain has TRBV14 and TRBJ2-7; no firm D call. This CDR3 contains 17 residues. Trimming cost V 0 bases and J 4 bases, with 19 bases left between them. Germline CDR1 is SGHDN and CDR2 is FVKESK.

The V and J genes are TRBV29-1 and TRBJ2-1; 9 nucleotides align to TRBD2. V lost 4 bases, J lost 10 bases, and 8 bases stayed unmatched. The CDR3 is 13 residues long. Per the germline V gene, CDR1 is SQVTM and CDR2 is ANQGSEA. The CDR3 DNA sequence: TGCAGCGTTGCGGCTAGCGGGGCGGGCGAGCAGTTCTTC. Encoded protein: CSVAASGAGEQFF.

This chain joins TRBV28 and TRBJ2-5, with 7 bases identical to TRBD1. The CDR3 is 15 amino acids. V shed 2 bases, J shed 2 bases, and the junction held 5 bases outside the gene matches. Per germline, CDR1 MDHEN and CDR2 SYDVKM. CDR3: CASSLGGRGQETQYF. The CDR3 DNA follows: TGTGCCAGCAGTTTAGGGGGCAGGGGGCAAGAGACCCAGTACTTC.

The CDR3 bases are TGCAGCGTTCTTGACAGGGCGTACACTGAAGCTTTCTTT. This translates into CSVLDRAYTEAFF. The chain employs TRBV29-1 and TRBJ1-1; 7 positions match TRBD1. This CDR3 is built from 13 residues. V shed 5 bases and J 3 bases; nucleotides not matched to a gene: 6. Germline V gene lookup returns CDR1 SQVTM and CDR2 ANQGSEA.

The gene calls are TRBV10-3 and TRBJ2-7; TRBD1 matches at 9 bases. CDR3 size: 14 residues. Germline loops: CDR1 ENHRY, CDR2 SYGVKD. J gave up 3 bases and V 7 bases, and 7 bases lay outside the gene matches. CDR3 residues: CAIKPGTGSYEQYF. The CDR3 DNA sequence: TGTGCCATCAAACCCGGGACAGGGAGCTACGAGCAGTACTTC.